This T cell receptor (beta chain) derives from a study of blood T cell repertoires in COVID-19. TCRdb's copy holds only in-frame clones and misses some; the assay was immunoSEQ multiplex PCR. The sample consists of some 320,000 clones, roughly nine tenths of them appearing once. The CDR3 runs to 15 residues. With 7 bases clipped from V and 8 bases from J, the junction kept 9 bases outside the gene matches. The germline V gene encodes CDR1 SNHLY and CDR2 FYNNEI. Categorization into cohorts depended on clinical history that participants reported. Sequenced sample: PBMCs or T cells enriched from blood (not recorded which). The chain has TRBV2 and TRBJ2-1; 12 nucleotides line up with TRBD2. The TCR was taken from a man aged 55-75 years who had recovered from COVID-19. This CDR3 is CASKRTSGDWDEQFF. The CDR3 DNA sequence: TGTGCCAGCAAAAGGACTAGCGGGGATTGGGATGAGCAGTTCTTC.